The 3 T cell receptor beta chains below come from one sample, sequenced in a study of regulatory T cells in long-lasting Graves disease. As to time point: newly diagnosed GD, antithyroid drugs for less than 3 months. Scientists built the TCR library using RNA that was extracted from PBMCs. Arm-PCR with iRepertoire HTBI primers amplified the CDR3 regions for these TCR beta libraries. TCRdb passed the multiplex PCR reads through MiXCR, listing each CDR3 protein once. The repertoire has hundreds of thousands of distinct CDR3 sequences, roughly a sixth of them found once; the top ten carry 25% to 30%. These data also formed part of another study, on T cells in Graves' hyperthyroidism and ophthalmopathy.

This specimen consisted of peripheral blood mononuclear cells (PBMCs), obtained at new diagnosis, from a patient treated with antithyroid drugs. These TCRs come from a man between 40 and 49 years old with Graves disease.

This chain links TRBV24-1 with TRBJ2-5, with D possibly matching TRBD2 (5 bases). V shed 1 base and J shed 9 bases, with 17 bases lying between them. There are 15 residues in the CDR3. The germline CDR1 and CDR2 sequences are KGHDR and SFDVKD. The CDR3 loop is CATSDFSRGVESQYF. For the CDR3, the DNA is TGTGCCACCAGTGATTTTAGCCGGGGAGTCGAATCCCAGTACTTC.

As regards this clonotype: Sequence at one end of the junction differs from germline and may be a read error. V and J are TRBV6-4 and TRBJ2-1; D unclear. CDR1 is MRHNA, CDR2 SNTAGT, per germline. This CDR3 is built from 14 residues. CDR3 amino acids: CASSYSSSPPMGFF. CDR3 DNA sequence: TGTGCCAGCAGTTACTCGAGTAGCCCCCCAATGGGGTTCTTC.

As concerns this clonotype: A much larger clonotype is one base distant, so this may be a read error. The V gene is TRBV3-1, the J gene TRBJ2-1, with TRBD2 matching over 12 bases. From germline, CDR1 is LGHDT and CDR2 YNNKEL (reference sequence). This CDR3 region has 15 residues. With V trimmed by 4 bases and J by 10 bases, 8 bases remained unmatched. DNA of the CDR3: TGTGCCAGCAGCCCCCGACTAGCGGGGGTTCACGAGCAGTTCTTC. As protein: CASSPRLAGVHEQFF.